These 23 T cell receptor beta chains originate from one sample sequenced in a study of shared clonotypes between healthy human individuals. Some clones are missing from TCRdb's copy, which holds only in-frame ones; the method was immunoSEQ multiplex PCR. The sample has about 680,000 clones, roughly 94% seen once. Positive CCR7 selection of CD45RO-negative cells yielded the naive CD8 cells, and terminally differentiated effector memory CD45RA+ cells were excluded. Material: naive CD8+ T cells sorted from blood. These receptor sequences come from a man aged 25-45 years in good health.

The rearrangement uses TRBV6-6 and TRBJ2-1, with 9 bases matching TRBD2. CDR3 size: 15 residues. V trimming: 10 bases; J trimming: 0 bases; junction bases outside the gene matches: 7. Germline V gives CDR1 MNHNY, CDR2 SVGAGI (reference sequence). The CDR3 here is CAISGRLSSYNEQFF. In nucleotides, the CDR3 is TGTGCCATAAGCGGGAGGCTAAGCTCCTACAATGAGCAGTTCTTC.

The chain combines TRBV10-3 with TRBJ2-7; D possibly matches TRBD1 or TRBD2 (5 bases each). Germline V lookup: CDR1 ENHRY, CDR2 SYGVKD. CDR3 length: 13 amino acids. With 3 bases removed from V and 9 bases from J, the gap between germline ends came to 15 bases. The CDR3 nucleotides read TGTGCCATCAGTGATGGTAGGGGACGAGGGCAGTACTTC. As protein: CAISDGRGRGQYF.

The chain is built from TRBV7-9 and TRBJ2-7; 7 nucleotides align to TRBD2. From germline, CDR1 is SEHNR and CDR2 FQNEAQ (reference sequence). The CDR3 runs to 13 residues. V trimming: 11 bases; J trimming: 0 bases; junction bases outside the gene matches: 7. The CDR3, as DNA: TGTGCCGGCCGGCGCGGGAGCTCCTACGAGCAGTACTTC. As protein: CAGRRGSSYEQYF.

The V gene is TRBV29-1, the J gene TRBJ2-1, with 9 bases matching TRBD2. The V gene end was trimmed by 5 bases and the J gene end by 3 bases; junction bases not matched to a gene: 8. The CDR3 spans 15 residues. Germline V lookup: CDR1 SQVTM, CDR2 ANQGSEA. The CDR3 DNA reads as TGCAGCGTTTCTGGTGGGACTAGCATCTACAATGAGCAGTTCTTC. Protein: CSVSGGTSIYNEQFF.

The chain employs TRBV19 and TRBJ2-3; 7 bases map to TRBD1. With V trimmed by 9 bases and J by 0 bases, 3 bases remained unmatched. The CDR3 length is 13 residues. Germline V gene lookup returns CDR1 LNHDA and CDR2 SQIVND (reference sequence). The CDR3 region is CASRQGSTDTQYF. Written as DNA, the CDR3 is TGTGCCAGCAGACAGGGAAGCACAGATACGCAGTATTTT.

J is TRBJ2-3 and V is TRBV12-2; the table's D call, TRBD2, has no DNA check behind it. TRBV12-2 has pseudogene status. The length of the CDR3 is 15 residues. This CDR3 reads CASRLVAGAGDTQYF. Here the CDR3 DNA reads TGTGCAAGTCGCTTAGTGGCGGGAGCGGGAGATACGCAGTATTTT.

The chain recombines TRBV19 with TRBJ2-7, with 10 bases lining up with TRBD2. CDR1 is LNHDA, CDR2 SQIVND, per germline (reference sequence). The CDR3 is made up of 14 amino acids. V gave up 6 bases and J gave up 3 bases; unmatched junction bases: 5. The chain's CDR3 is CASSRLAGVYEQYF. As DNA, the CDR3 is TGTGCCAGTAGCCGTCTAGCGGGAGTCTACGAGCAGTACTTC.

The chain uses TRBV11-2 and TRBJ2-5; D unresolved. The V end was cut by 1 base, the J end by 0 bases, with 6 bases between. This CDR3 comprises 14 residues. Germline V lookup: CDR1 SGHAT, CDR2 FQNNGV. CDR3 in amino acids: CASSLGLYQETQYF. The CDR3 region has the DNA TGTGCCAGCAGCTTAGGGTTATACCAAGAGACCCAGTACTTC.

The chain couples TRBV27 to TRBJ1-4; D is perhaps TRBD1 (6 bases). Germline V gene lookup returns CDR1 MNHEY and CDR2 SMNVEV (reference sequence). The ends were cut back, 6 bases at V and 4 bases at J, with 12 bases in the middle. The CDR3 totals 14 residues. CDR3: CASSNTGNNEKLFF. CDR3 nucleotides: TGTGCCAGCAGCAATACAGGGAATAATGAAAAACTGTTTTTT.

This rearrangement joins TRBV2 to TRBJ1-4; possibly TRBD1 for D (5 bases). Germline V gene data show CDR1 as SNHLY and CDR2 as FYNNEI. The CDR3 contains 15 residues. Trimming shortened V by 6 bases and J by 1 base, and 12 bases separated the two germline ends. Written as DNA, the CDR3 is TGTGCCAGCAGCCCACGGGACGTAACTAATGAAAAACTGTTTTTT. It codes for CASSPRDVTNEKLFF.

The chain couples TRBV2 to TRBJ2-5, with a possible D match to TRBD2 (6 bases). Germline V lookup: CDR1 SNHLY, CDR2 FYNNEI. The V end was cut by 4 bases, the J end by 5 bases, with 14 bases between. This CDR3 has 14 amino acids. The CDR3 DNA sequence: TGTGCCAGCAGTGCGGGGGTTAGGTACGAGACCCAGTACTTC. Its translation is CASSAGVRYETQYF.

The genes are TRBV10-1 and TRBJ2-2; 10 nucleotides align to TRBD1. Per the germline V gene, CDR1 is WNHNN and CDR2 is SYGVQD (reference sequence). V gave up 4 bases and J gave up 0 bases; unmatched junction bases: 5. This CDR3 has 17 residues. As DNA, the CDR3 is TGCGCCAGCAGTGTAGAGACAGGGGGCCCGAACACCGGGGAGCTGTTTTTT. Residues: CASSVETGGPNTGELFF.

The rearrangement uses TRBV6-5 and TRBJ1-3, with TRBD1 identical over 9 bases. V shed 6 bases, J shed 3 bases, and the junction held 3 bases outside the gene matches. The CDR3 runs 14 residues. Germline V gene sequence: CDR1 MNHEY, CDR2 SVGAGI. The CDR3 protein is CASRQGAHGNTIYF. CDR3 nucleotides: TGTGCCAGCAGACAGGGGGCGCATGGAAACACCATATATTTT.

J is TRBJ2-2 and V is TRBV27; D gene unclear. The CDR3 extends over 12 amino acids. The germline V gene encodes CDR1 MNHEY and CDR2 SMNVEV (reference sequence). V was pared by 6 bases and J by 7 bases, with 9 bases between. CDR3 in DNA: TGTGCCAGCAGCTCGACTGTCGGGGAGCTGTTTTTT. This codes for CASSSTVGELFF.

This chain uses TRBV11-3 with TRBJ1-1, with 8 bases matching TRBD1. Germline V gives CDR1 SGHNT, CDR2 YENEEA. The length of the CDR3 is 13 residues. Trimming at V came to 5 bases and at J to 8 bases, leaving 7 bases not matched to a gene. CDR3 loop: CASSAPGQAEAFF. DNA for the CDR3: TGTGCCAGCAGCGCACCGGGACAGGCCGAAGCTTTCTTT.

The chain employs TRBV6-6 and TRBJ2-7; D is uncertain. With 5 bases removed from V and 3 bases from J, the gap between germline ends came to 20 bases. Germline lookup yields CDR1 MNHNY and CDR2 SVGAGI (reference sequence). There are 16 residues in the CDR3. In DNA, the CDR3 is TGTGCCAGCAGTATCGAGGCAGCCACCAAATACTACGAGCAGTACTTC. This codes for CASSIEAATKYYEQYF.

This clone appeared a single time. This rearrangement joins TRBV7-9 to TRBJ2-2, with TRBD2 identical over 9 bases. CDR1 SEHNR and CDR2 FQNEAQ come from the germline V gene (reference sequence). The CDR3 consists of 16 residues. V was clipped by 4 bases and J by 0 bases; unmatched bases: 3. The chain's CDR3 is CASSSSGTTNTGELFF. The CDR3 region has the DNA TGTGCCAGCAGCTCTAGCGGGACTACGAACACCGGGGAGCTGTTTTTT.

The chain is built from TRBV5-4 and TRBJ2-2; 8 bases line up with TRBD2. Looked up from germline, CDR1 is SGHNT and CDR2 is YYREEE (reference sequence). The CDR3 consists of 16 residues. V lost 6 bases, J lost 6 bases, and 13 bases stayed unmatched. The CDR3, as DNA: TGTGCCAGCAACGAAGGTAGTAGCGGGAAGGCCGGGGAGCTGTTTTTT. Translation: CASNEGSSGKAGELFF.

CDR3 loop: CASRPDRGRDEQFF. Written as DNA, the CDR3 is TGTGCCAGCAGACCAGACAGGGGGCGGGATGAGCAGTTCTTC. This rearrangement joins TRBV7-9 to TRBJ2-1; 10 nucleotides agree with TRBD1. The CDR3 has 14 residues. Germline V CDR1 and CDR2: SEHNR, FQNEAQ (reference sequence). V lost 6 bases, J lost 8 bases, and 7 bases stayed unmatched.

The rearrangement joins TRBV5-3 to TRBJ2-3, with no clear D. TRBV5-3 is placed among ORFs of uncertain function. Trimming took off 10 bases at V and 6 bases at J, with 21 bases between the two ends. CDR3 length: 14 residues. The CDR3 spells CASHCLSGDDTQYF. CDR3 coding DNA: TGTGCCTCCCATTGCCTATCTGGTGACGATACGCAGTATTTT.

The chain has TRBV7-6 and TRBJ2-2; D not certain. Trimming shortened V by 1 base and J by 0 bases, and 9 bases separated the two germline ends. The germline CDR1 and CDR2 sequences are SGHVS and FNYEAQ. This CDR3 has 16 amino acids. The CDR3 here is CASSLEAFANTGELFF. The CDR3 DNA is TGTGCCAGCAGCTTAGAAGCTTTCGCGAACACCGGGGAGCTGTTTTTT.

The V and J genes are TRBV27 and TRBJ2-1, with D unclear. The CDR3 covers 17 residues. Per the germline V gene, CDR1 is MNHEY and CDR2 is SMNVEV (reference sequence). V dropped 0 bases and J dropped 1 base, with 13 bases sitting between them. In DNA, the CDR3 is TGTGCCAGCAGTTTATCGAATTCTTGGGGTTCCTACAATGAGCAGTTCTTC. This sequence encodes CASSLSNSWGSYNEQFF.

The V gene is TRBV10-2, the J gene TRBJ2-1; no clear D. V was pared by 8 bases and J by 12 bases, with 17 bases between. Germline V CDR1 and CDR2: WSHSY, SAAADI. The CDR3 length is 12 residues. CDR3 nucleotide sequence: TGCGCCAGCCGTCCTCCGTCTGATTTGCAGTTCTTC. Protein: CASRPPSDLQFF.